Following are 3 T cell receptor beta chains from one sample sequenced in a study of long-term antiretroviral therapy in people with HIV. The assay used was immunoSEQ (version v3.0), run at survey level. The data were produced by immunoSEQ multiplex PCR, yet TCRdb's version contains in-frame clones alone and is incomplete. In the table there are around 20,000 clones, roughly 80% of which are singletons. The sample consisted of unsorted PBMCs, taken 0.6 years after starting antiretroviral therapy. Every receptor here comes from a woman between 18 and 30 years old with HIV.

The rearrangement joins TRBV11-3 to TRBJ2-6; D is undetermined. CDR3 length: 15 residues. With 8 bases removed from V and 0 bases from J, the gap between germline ends came to 11 bases. Germline V lookup: CDR1 SGHNT, CDR2 YENEEA. In nucleotides, the CDR3 is TGTGCCAGCTCCCCCTCGAACTCTGGGGCCAACGTCCTGACTTTC. This translates into CASSPSNSGANVLTF.

V and J are TRBV29-1 and TRBJ2-5; 9 nucleotides match TRBD1. Germline CDR1 and CDR2: SQVTM and ANQGSEA. Unmatched junction bases numbered 8, after V lost 2 bases and J lost 4 bases. The CDR3 contains 15 residues. The CDR3 nucleotides read TGCAGCGTTGAAAAGTCAACAGGGGGCGGAGAGACCCAGTACTTC. Translation gives CSVEKSTGGGETQYF.

The chain's CDR3 is CASSLAAGSSTDTQYF. DNA of the CDR3: TGTGCCAGCAGTTTGGCAGCGGGGTCTAGCACAGATACGCAGTATTTT. V is TRBV27 and J is TRBJ2-3; 7 positions match TRBD2. Germline V gene sequence: CDR1 MNHEY, CDR2 SMNVEV (reference sequence). This CDR3 has 16 residues. The V and J ends lost 3 bases and 0 bases, in that order; junction bases with no gene match: 6.